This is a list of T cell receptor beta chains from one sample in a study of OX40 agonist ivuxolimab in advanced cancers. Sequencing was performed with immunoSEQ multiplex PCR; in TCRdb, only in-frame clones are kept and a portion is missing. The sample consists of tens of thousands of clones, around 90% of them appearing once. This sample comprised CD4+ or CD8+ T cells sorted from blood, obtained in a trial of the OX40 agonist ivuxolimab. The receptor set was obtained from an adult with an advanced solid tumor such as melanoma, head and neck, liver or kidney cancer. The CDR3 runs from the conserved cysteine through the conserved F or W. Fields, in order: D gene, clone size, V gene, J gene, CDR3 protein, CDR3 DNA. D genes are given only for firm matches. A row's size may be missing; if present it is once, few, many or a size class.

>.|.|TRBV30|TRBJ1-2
CAWRATETGYGYTF
TGTGCCTGGAGGGCCACCGAGACAGGCTATGGCTACACCTTC
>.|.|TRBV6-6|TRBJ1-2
CASRYSLLGGYTF
TGTGCCAGCCGATACAGCCTTTTGGGTGGCTACACCTTC
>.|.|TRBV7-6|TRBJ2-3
CASSRSPGGDTQYF
TGTGCCAGCAGCCGAAGCCCGGGCGGAGATACGCAGTATTTT
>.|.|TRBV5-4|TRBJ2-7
CASSGGTDYEQYF
TGTGCCAGCAGCGGCGGGACAGACTACGAGCAGTACTTC
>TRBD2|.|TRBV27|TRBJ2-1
CASSSSGTSYNEQFF
TGTGCCAGCAGTTCTAGCGGGACCTCCTACAATGAGCAGTTCTTC
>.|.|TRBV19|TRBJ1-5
CASSIKNLRGGNQPQHF
TGTGCCAGTAGTATAAAAAACTTACGAGGGGGCAATCAGCCCCAGCATTTT
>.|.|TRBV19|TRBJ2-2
CASSSPGRFGELFF
TGTGCCAGTAGTAGCCCTGGGAGGTTTGGGGAGCTGTTTTTT
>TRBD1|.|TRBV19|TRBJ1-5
CASSSPDRGNQPQHF
TGTGCCAGTAGTAGTCCTGACAGGGGTAATCAGCCCCAGCATTTT
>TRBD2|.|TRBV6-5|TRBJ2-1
CASSYSTGGPYQFF
TGTGCCAGCAGTTACTCCACGGGAGGGCCTTATCAGTTCTTC
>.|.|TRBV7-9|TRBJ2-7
CASSIAGAYEQYF
TGTGCCAGCAGCATCGCAGGGGCCTACGAGCAGTACTTC
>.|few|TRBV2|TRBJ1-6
CASNSYNSPLHF
TGTGCCAGCAACTCCTATAATTCACCCCTCCACTTT